This T cell receptor beta chain was documented in a study of T-cell reconstitution after alpha-beta-depleted transplantation in children. Library preparation (for TCRbeta) was performed with unique molecular identifiers. Using its own MiXCR run on the PCR reads, TCRdb lists one record per CDR3 protein. Of roughly 200,000 distinct CDR3 sequences in the sample, about 14% are singletons; the top ten hold roughly an eighth. CDR1 and CDR2 from the germline V gene are SGHNT and YYREEE (reference sequence). CDR3 size: 15 residues. V was clipped by 4 bases and J by 0 bases; unmatched bases: 4. This sequence originates from a human donor who donated a stem cell graft to a child with acute lymphoblastic leukemia. The starting material was PBMCs from the stem cell graft donor, obtained from the stem cell graft. The chain recombines TRBV5-4 with TRBJ2-4, with 7 bases identical to TRBD1. The CDR3 is CASSLTGLAKNIQYF. DNA for the CDR3: TGTGCCAGCAGCCTGACAGGGCTAGCCAAAAACATTCAGTACTTC.